This is a list of T cell receptor beta chains from one sample in a study of CD8 T cells in Susac syndrome. One entry per CDR3 protein results from TCRdb running MiXCR on the immunoSEQ multiplex PCR reads. This sample has under 300,000 distinct CDR3 sequences, with 95% to 97% found just once. The specimen sequenced was CD4+ T cells from PBMCs. The receptors derive from a human donor with Susac syndrome. Each CDR3 is given with its conserved first and last residue. Each record gives: J gene, D gene, clone size, V gene, CDR3 protein, CDR3 DNA. A D gene is named only where the DNA matches it firmly. Only part of the rows carry a size: once, few, many, or a class if the clone is expanded.

TRBJ2-7	TRBD1	-	TRBV20-1	CSARTGGNSYEQYF	TGCAGTGCTAGGACAGGGGGCAACTCCTACGAGCAGTACTTC
TRBJ2-7	-	-	TRBV28	CASRVVGYPYEQYF	TGTGCCAGCAGAGTGGTAGGGTACCCCTACGAGCAGTACTTC
TRBJ2-5	-	-	TRBV21-1	CATEATSGRQETQYF	TGTGCCACCGAAGCAACTAGCGGAAGACAAGAGACCCAGTACTTC
TRBJ2-7	-	-	TRBV23-1	CASRTARGAYEQYF	TGCGCCAGCAGGACGGCCAGGGGGGCCTACGAGCAGTACTTC
TRBJ1-2	TRBD1	-	TRBV28	CASSPGQGLGYTF	TGTGCCAGCAGCCCGGGACAGGGGCTTGGCTACACCTTC
TRBJ2-3	TRBD2	once	TRBV7-9	CASSLLADSADTQYF	TGTGCCAGCAGCCTACTAGCGGATAGCGCAGATACGCAGTATTTT
TRBJ2-7	-	-	TRBV7-6	CASSLIPSTYEQYF	TGTGCCAGCAGCTTGATCCCATCCACCTACGAGCAGTACTTC
TRBJ1-1	-	-	TRBV9	CASSVLTERRTEAFF	TGTGCCAGCAGCGTACTAACGGAACGGAGGACTGAAGCTTTCTTT
TRBJ1-5	-	few	TRBV18	CASSPSSNQPQHF	TGTGCCAGCTCACCGTCTAGCAATCAGCCCCAGCATTTT
TRBJ2-7	-	-	TRBV23-1	CASSQSRSVTYEQYF	TGCGCCAGCAGTCAATCGCGGAGTGTAACCTACGAGCAGTACTTC
TRBJ1-2	-	-	TRBV2	CASSEMQAEIGGYTF	TGTGCCAGCAGTGAAATGCAGGCGGAAATTGGGGGCTACACCTTC
TRBJ2-3	TRBD2	-	TRBV6-5	CASSPAGAPTDTQYF	TGTGCCAGCAGTCCAGCGGGAGCTCCCACAGATACGCAGTATTTT
TRBJ2-1	TRBD2	-	TRBV19	CASSRAGVLEQFF	TGTGCCAGTAGTAGGGCGGGAGTACTTGAGCAGTTCTTC